Listed below are T cell receptor beta chains from one sample, sequenced in a study of immune evolution from preneoplasia to lung adenocarcinoma. Measured with immunoSEQ multiplex PCR; TCRdb has only the in-frame clones, and not every one. The table records thousands of clones, more than 70% of them present only once. The specimen was FFPE lung adenocarcinoma in situ tissue. The receptor source for this set is a person aged 70 to 80 with lung adenocarcinoma. CDR3s include the opening cysteine and the closing phenylalanine or tryptophan. The D gene is left open where the match is weak. Expanded clones are given a class, and other clones once, few, many or no size at all.

>few|TRBV12-5|.|TRBJ1-1
CASGTSGGSPEAFF
TGTGCTAGTGGTACCAGTGGGGGATCCCCTGAAGCTTTCTTT
>.|TRBV5-1|.|TRBJ2-5
CASSLEQETQYF
TGCGCCAGCAGCTTGGAACAAGAGACCCAGTACTTC
>.|TRBV5-4|.|TRBJ1-2
CASSPHRVAYGYTF
TGTGCCAGCAGCCCACACAGGGTTGCCTATGGCTACACCTTC
>.|TRBV19|TRBD1|TRBJ1-5
CASNVEGGVQPQHF
TGTGCCAGTAACGTCGAAGGGGGCGTTCAGCCCCAGCATTTT
>.|TRBV7-6|TRBD2|TRBJ2-7
CASSFSGLAPTGYEQYF
TGTGCCAGCAGCTTTTCGGGACTAGCGCCCACCGGGTACGAGCAGTACTTC
>.|TRBV30|.|TRBJ1-4
CALRRESNEKLFF
TGTGCCTTAAGACGGGAAAGTAATGAAAAACTGTTTTTT
>few|TRBV30|.|TRBJ2-3
CAWSENSDTQYF
TGTGCCTGGAGTGAGAATAGCGATACGCAGTATTTT
>once|TRBV30|.|TRBJ2-2
CAWSLGGELFF
TGTGCCTGGAGTTTGGGCGGGGAGCTGTTTTTT
>once|TRBV5-4|TRBD2|TRBJ2-3
CASSHRGAGVEDTQYF
TGTGCCAGCAGCCACCGGGGAGCGGGAGTCGAAGATACGCAGTATTTT
>.|TRBV6-5|TRBD1|TRBJ1-1
CASSLTGGTEAFF
TGTGCCAGCAGTCTAACAGGGGGAACTGAAGCTTTCTTT
>.|TRBV27|.|TRBJ1-2
CASSLRSNYGYTF
TGTGCCAGCAGTTTAAGGTCCAACTATGGCTACACCTTC
>once|TRBV5-6|.|TRBJ1-1
CASSLERSAQAFF
TGTGCCAGCAGCTTGGAACGGTCAGCACAAGCTTTCTTT
>.|TRBV7-2|.|TRBJ2-1
CASSLAPLYNEQFF
TGTGCCAGCAGCTTAGCTCCCCTTTACAATGAGCAGTTCTTC
>few|TRBV30|.|TRBJ1-1
CAWSVRGVGAFF
TGTGCCTGGAGTGTACGGGGGGTTGGAGCTTTCTTT
>few|TRBV6-1|.|TRBJ1-4
CASSEQGRYGEKLFF
TGTGCCAGCAGTGAACAGGGGAGATACGGTGAAAAACTGTTTTTT
>.|TRBV9|TRBD2|TRBJ2-2
CASSVAGGSNTGELFF
TGTGCCAGCAGCGTAGCGGGGGGGTCGAACACCGGGGAGCTGTTTTTT
>.|TRBV11-3|.|TRBJ2-3
CASSQREFPDTQYF
TGTGCCAGCAGCCAACGGGAGTTTCCAGATACGCAGTATTTT
>.|TRBV5-5|.|TRBJ2-5
CASSQGQETQYF
TGTGCCAGCTCACAGGGACAAGAGACCCAGTACTTC
>.|TRBV29-1|TRBD1|TRBJ2-7
CSAQGAGEQYF
TGCAGCGCGCAGGGGGCCGGCGAGCAGTACTTC
>.|TRBV7-3|TRBD1|TRBJ2-6
CASSLDRSSGANVLTF
TGTGCCAGCAGTTTGGACAGGTCCTCTGGGGCCAACGTCCTGACTTTC
>.|TRBV7-2|.|TRBJ2-7
CASSSSGTERSSEQYF
TGTGCCAGCAGCTCCTCCGGGACCGAACGTTCTAGCGAGCAGTACTTC
>.|TRBV2|.|TRBJ2-3
CASSDASISADTQYF
TGTGCCAGCAGTGACGCGTCGATCTCTGCAGATACGCAGTATTTT